This T cell receptor (beta chain) was identified in a study of T cells in Graves' hyperthyroidism and ophthalmopathy. Not enrolled were patients with uncontrolled infection, other autoimmune disease, pregnancy or lactation. This clonotype was recorded many times. Template material for amplifying TCR beta CDR3 regions consisted of RNA transcripts. TCR CDR3 regions were first amplified by RT-PCR with HTBI primers. TCRdb called the multiplex PCR reads again in MiXCR, with one record for every CDR3 protein. The repertoire consists of 300,000 to 400,000 distinct CDR3 sequences, with approximately 15% occurring once and the leading ten covering around a fifth. This sequence originates from a woman in her 30s with Graves' ophthalmopathy. Sequenced material: blood.

The CDR3 nucleotides read TGTGCCACCAGCCCTCGGGACAGGCGAGGGTTGACCGGGGAGCTGTTTTTT. Residues: CATSPRDRRGLTGELFF. The rearrangement joins TRBV24-1 to TRBJ2-2; 8 bases are shared with TRBD1. The ends lost 7 bases at V and 5 bases at J; junction bases unmatched: 14. CDR1 and CDR2 (germline): KGHDR, SFDVKD. The CDR3 length is 17 residues.